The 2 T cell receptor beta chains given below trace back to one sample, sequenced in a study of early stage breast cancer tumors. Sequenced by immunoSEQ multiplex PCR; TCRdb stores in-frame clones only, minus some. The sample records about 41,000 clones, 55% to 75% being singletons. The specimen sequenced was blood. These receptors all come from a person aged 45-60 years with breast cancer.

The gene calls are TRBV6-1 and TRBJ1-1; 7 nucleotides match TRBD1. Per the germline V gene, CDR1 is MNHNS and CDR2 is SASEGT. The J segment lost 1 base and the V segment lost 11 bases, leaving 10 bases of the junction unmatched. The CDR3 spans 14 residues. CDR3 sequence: CALGGQPANTEAFF. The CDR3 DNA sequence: TGTGCCCTTGGGGGACAGCCAGCGAACACTGAAGCTTTCTTT.

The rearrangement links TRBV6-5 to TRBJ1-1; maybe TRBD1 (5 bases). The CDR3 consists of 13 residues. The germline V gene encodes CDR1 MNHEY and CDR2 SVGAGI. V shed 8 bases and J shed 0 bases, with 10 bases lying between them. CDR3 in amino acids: CASYDSMNTEAFF. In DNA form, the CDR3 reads TGTGCCAGCTACGACAGCATGAACACTGAAGCTTTCTTT.